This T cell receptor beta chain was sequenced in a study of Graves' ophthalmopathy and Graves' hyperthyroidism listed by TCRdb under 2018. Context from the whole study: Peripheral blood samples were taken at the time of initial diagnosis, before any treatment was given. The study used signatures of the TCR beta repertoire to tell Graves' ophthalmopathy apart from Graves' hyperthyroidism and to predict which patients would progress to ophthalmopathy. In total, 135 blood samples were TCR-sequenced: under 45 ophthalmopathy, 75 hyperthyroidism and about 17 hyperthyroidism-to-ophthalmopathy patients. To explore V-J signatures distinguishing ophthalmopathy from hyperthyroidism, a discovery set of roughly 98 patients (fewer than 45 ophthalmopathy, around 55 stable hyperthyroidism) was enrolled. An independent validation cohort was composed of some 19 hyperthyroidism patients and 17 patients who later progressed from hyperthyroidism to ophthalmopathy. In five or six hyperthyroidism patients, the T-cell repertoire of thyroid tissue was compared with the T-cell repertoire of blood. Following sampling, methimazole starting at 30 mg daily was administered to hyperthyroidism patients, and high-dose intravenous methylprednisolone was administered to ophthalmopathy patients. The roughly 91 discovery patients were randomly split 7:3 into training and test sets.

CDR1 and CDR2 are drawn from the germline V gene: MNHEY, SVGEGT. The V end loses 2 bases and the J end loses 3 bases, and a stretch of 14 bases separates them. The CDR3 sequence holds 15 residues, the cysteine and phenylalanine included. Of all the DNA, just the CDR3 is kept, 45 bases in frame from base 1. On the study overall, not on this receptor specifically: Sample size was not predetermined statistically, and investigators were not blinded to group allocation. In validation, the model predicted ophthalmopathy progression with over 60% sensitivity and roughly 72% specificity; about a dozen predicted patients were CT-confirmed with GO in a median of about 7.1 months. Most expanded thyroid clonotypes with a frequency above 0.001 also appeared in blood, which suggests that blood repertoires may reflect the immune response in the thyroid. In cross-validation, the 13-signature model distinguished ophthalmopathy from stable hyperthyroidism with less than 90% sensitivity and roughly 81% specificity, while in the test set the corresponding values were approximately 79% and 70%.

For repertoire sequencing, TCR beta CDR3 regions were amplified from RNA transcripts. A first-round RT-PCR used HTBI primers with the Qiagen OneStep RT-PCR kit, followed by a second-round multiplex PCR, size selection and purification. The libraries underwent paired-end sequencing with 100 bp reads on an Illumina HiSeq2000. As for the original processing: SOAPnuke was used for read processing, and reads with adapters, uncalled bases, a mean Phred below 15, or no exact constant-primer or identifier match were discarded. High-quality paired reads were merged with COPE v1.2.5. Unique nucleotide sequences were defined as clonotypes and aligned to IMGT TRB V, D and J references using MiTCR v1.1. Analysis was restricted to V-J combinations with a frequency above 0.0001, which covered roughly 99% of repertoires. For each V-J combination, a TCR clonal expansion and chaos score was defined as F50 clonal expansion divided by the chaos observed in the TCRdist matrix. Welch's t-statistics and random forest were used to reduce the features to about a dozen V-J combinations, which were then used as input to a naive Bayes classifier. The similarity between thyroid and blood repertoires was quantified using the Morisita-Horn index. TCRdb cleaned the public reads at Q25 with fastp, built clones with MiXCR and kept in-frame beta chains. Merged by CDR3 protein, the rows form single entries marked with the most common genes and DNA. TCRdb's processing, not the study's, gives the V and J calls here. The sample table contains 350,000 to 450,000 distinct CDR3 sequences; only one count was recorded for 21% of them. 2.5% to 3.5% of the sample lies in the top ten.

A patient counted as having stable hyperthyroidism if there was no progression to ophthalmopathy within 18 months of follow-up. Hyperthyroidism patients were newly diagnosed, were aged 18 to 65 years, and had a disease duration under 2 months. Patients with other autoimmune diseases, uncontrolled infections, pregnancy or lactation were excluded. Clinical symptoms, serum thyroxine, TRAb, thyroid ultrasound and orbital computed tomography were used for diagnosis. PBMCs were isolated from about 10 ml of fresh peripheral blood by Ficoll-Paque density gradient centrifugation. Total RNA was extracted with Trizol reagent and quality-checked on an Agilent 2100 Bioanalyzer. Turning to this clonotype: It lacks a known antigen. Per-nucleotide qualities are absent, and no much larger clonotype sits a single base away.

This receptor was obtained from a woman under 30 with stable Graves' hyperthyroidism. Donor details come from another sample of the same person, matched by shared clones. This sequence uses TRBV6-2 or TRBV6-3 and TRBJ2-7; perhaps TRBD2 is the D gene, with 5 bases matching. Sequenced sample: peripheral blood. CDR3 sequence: CASSYPPRGYYEQYF. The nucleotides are TGTGCCAGCAGTTACCCACCCCGGGGTTACTACGAGCAGTACTTC.